This TCR beta chain was observed in a study of T cell responses to AZD1222 COVID-19 vaccine. This CDR3 has 14 residues. CDR1 and CDR2 (germline): SQVTM, ANQGSEA. V lost 4 bases to trimming and J lost 8 bases, with 15 bases between them. Produced via immunoSEQ multiplex PCR; TCRdb's table is partial and in-frame only. The sample consists of 84,000 or so clones, roughly 87% of them appearing once. The rearrangement joins TRBV29-1 to TRBJ1-6; a weak D match, TRBD1 (5 bases). Material: peripheral blood, obtained on day 0 of AZD1222 vaccination. The TCR comes from an adult in good health. The DNA of the CDR3 is TGCAGCGTTGGGGACGCTCTAGGGGATTCACCCCTCCACTTT. Amino acid sequence: CSVGDALGDSPLHF.